These T cell receptor beta chains were read from a single sample in a study of cytomegalovirus exposure and HLA in healthy donors. Data came from immunoSEQ multiplex PCR; TCRdb stores just in-frame clones and leaves some out. The sample holds some 120,000 clones; 80% to 90% are singletons and the top ten take about 10%. Sequencing was carried out using PBMCs. All receptors derive from a male donor in good health and CMV-seropositive. CDR3s include the opening cysteine and the closing phenylalanine or tryptophan. Each record gives: D gene, V gene, clone size, J gene, CDR3 DNA, CDR3 protein. The D gene is left open where the match is weak. Only part of the rows carry a size: once, few, many, or a class if the clone is expanded.

D: .
V: TRBV9
size: once
J: TRBJ2-7
DNA: TGTGCCAGCAGCCCAGTCGGGGGTATCGGATACGAGCAGTACTTC
CDR3: CASSPVGGIGYEQYF

D: .
V: TRBV5-1
size: .
J: TRBJ1-1
DNA: TGCGCCAGCAGGGTTAGAACAGGAATACAGAACACTGAAGCTTTCTTT
CDR3: CASRVRTGIQNTEAFF

D: TRBD2
V: TRBV7-3
size: .
J: TRBJ2-7
DNA: TGTGCCAGCAGCCTTGGACTAGCTCTTCCCTACGAGCAGTACTTC
CDR3: CASSLGLALPYEQYF

D: .
V: TRBV15
size: .
J: TRBJ2-5
DNA: TGTGCCACCAGCAGGAGGAGGGGTATGGTGGGGCAAGAGACCCAGTACTTC
CDR3: CATSRRRGMVGQETQYF

D: .
V: TRBV9
size: .
J: TRBJ1-1
DNA: TGTGCCAGCAGCCCTCCTCCGACGGGATATGAAGCTTTCTTT
CDR3: CASSPPPTGYEAFF

D: .
V: TRBV28
size: .
J: TRBJ1-2
DNA: TGTGCCAGCAGGGACAGTTATGGCTACACCTTC
CDR3: CASRDSYGYTF

D: .
V: TRBV18
size: few
J: TRBJ2-2
DNA: TGTGCCAGCTCACCCGGCGCGGAGAACACCGGGGAGCTGTTTTTT
CDR3: CASSPGAENTGELFF

D: TRBD2
V: TRBV28
size: once
J: TRBJ2-5
DNA: TGTGCCAGCAGTTTTCATCCGGGACTAGCGGGAGGGTACAATAAAGAGACCCAGTACTTC
CDR3: CASSFHPGLAGGYNKETQYF

D: .
V: TRBV4-1
size: .
J: TRBJ2-1
DNA: TGCGCCAGCAGCCAACGCGGCAATGAGCAGTTCTTC
CDR3: CASSQRGNEQFF

D: .
V: TRBV5-6
size: .
J: TRBJ2-1
DNA: TGTGCCAGCAGCTTGGGGGCAGGGGCCTACAATGAGCAGTTCTTC
CDR3: CASSLGAGAYNEQFF

D: TRBD2
V: TRBV4-3
size: .
J: TRBJ2-3
DNA: TGCGCCAGCAGCCAAGCGACTAGCGGGTCCACAGATACGCAGTATTTT
CDR3: CASSQATSGSTDTQYF

D: .
V: TRBV7-9
size: .
J: TRBJ1-4
DNA: TGTTCCAGCAGCGTCACAGCAGGGTTAGCTAATGAAAAACTGTTTTTT
CDR3: CSSSVTAGLANEKLFF

D: .
V: TRBV28
size: .
J: TRBJ1-5
DNA: TGTGCCAGCAGCCCCCACCTACCAAGTAGCAATCAGCCCCAGCATTTT
CDR3: CASSPHLPSSNQPQHF

D: TRBD1
V: TRBV18
size: once
J: TRBJ2-1
DNA: TGTGCCAGCTCACCTGCCACAGGGGGCTCCTACAATGAGCAGTTCTTC
CDR3: CASSPATGGSYNEQFF

D: .
V: TRBV4-1
size: .
J: TRBJ2-4
DNA: TGCGCCAGCAGCCCCTGTCTCGAGGGGGTAGCCAAAAACAGTCAGTACTTC
CDR3: CASSPCLEGVAKNSQYF

D: TRBD2
V: TRBV9
size: few
J: TRBJ2-1
DNA: TGTGCCAGCAGCGTAGAGGTAGCGGGGTACAATGAGCAGTTCTTC
CDR3: CASSVEVAGYNEQFF

D: .
V: TRBV6-6
size: .
J: TRBJ1-1
DNA: TGTGCCAGCAGTGTGGACAGGAACACTGAAGCTTTCTTT
CDR3: CASSVDRNTEAFF

D: .
V: TRBV27
size: .
J: TRBJ2-7
DNA: TGTGCCAGCAGTTTATACGCGAGCTCCTACGAGCAGTACTTC
CDR3: CASSLYASSYEQYF

D: .
V: TRBV11-2
size: few
J: TRBJ2-1
DNA: TGTGCCAGCAGCTTAGCAGCGGCCCGTAATGAGCAGTTCTTC
CDR3: CASSLAAARNEQFF

D: TRBD2
V: TRBV15
size: .
J: TRBJ2-1
DNA: TGTGCCACCCGACTTCCGGGACTAGGCAATGAGCAGTTCTTC
CDR3: CATRLPGLGNEQFF

D: .
V: TRBV20-1
size: .
J: TRBJ1-2
DNA: TGCAGTGCTAGGTCCCTGTATGGCTACACCTTC
CDR3: CSARSLYGYTF

D: TRBD2
V: TRBV27
size: .
J: TRBJ2-1
DNA: TGTGCCAGCAGTCCCCCGGGGGGAAGGGCTGAGCAGTTCTTC
CDR3: CASSPPGGRAEQFF

D: .
V: TRBV27
size: .
J: TRBJ2-1
DNA: TGTGCCAGCAGTTCCATGGACAGATACAATGAGCAGTTCTTC
CDR3: CASSSMDRYNEQFF

D: .
V: TRBV6-5
size: .
J: TRBJ2-1
DNA: TGTGCCAGCAGTTACTCCGGAGGCGCTTCCTACAATGAGCAGTTCTTC
CDR3: CASSYSGGASYNEQFF

D: .
V: TRBV19
size: .
J: TRBJ2-2
DNA: TGTGCCAGCCAGGACATCACCGGGGAGCTGTTTTTT
CDR3: CASQDITGELFF

D: TRBD1
V: TRBV5-6
size: few
J: TRBJ2-3
DNA: TGTGCCAGCAGCTTACAGGGGCGGAATACGCAGTATTTT
CDR3: CASSLQGRNTQYF

D: TRBD1
V: TRBV11-2
size: .
J: TRBJ1-5
DNA: TGTGCCAGCAGCTTGGGACAGGGCAACAATCAGCCCCAGCATTTT
CDR3: CASSLGQGNNQPQHF

D: .
V: TRBV7-3
size: .
J: TRBJ2-4
DNA: TGTGCCAGCAGCTTCCGGGGTGGGAACATTCAGTACTTC
CDR3: CASSFRGGNIQYF